The T cell receptor beta chain described here comes from a study of T cells in Graves' hyperthyroidism and ophthalmopathy. This CDR3 is 15 amino acids long. Trimming removed 3 bases from V and 5 bases from J; junction bases left unmatched: 8. Germline CDR1 is SGHVS and CDR2 is FQNEAQ. Patients having uncontrolled infection, another autoimmune disease, pregnancy or lactation were not included. It was RNA transcripts that yielded the amplified TCR beta CDR3 regions. HTBI primers were used for first-round RT-PCR of the TCR CDR3. One entry per CDR3 protein, called by TCRdb with MiXCR from the multiplex PCR reads. The top ten clones hold 30% of a sample with about 250,000 distinct CDR3 sequences, 15% of them seen once. The table lists this clonotype with many counts.

This TCR was sampled from a woman in her fifties or sixties with Graves' hyperthyroidism that later progressed to Graves' ophthalmopathy. The sequenced material came from blood. The V call is TRBV7-8, the J call TRBJ1-2; 8 bases fit TRBD1. The CDR3 reads CASSLRGQVLYGYTF. CDR3 nucleotide sequence: TGTGCCAGCAGCTTGAGGGGACAGGTCTTATATGGCTACACCTTC.